The 25 T cell receptor beta chains below were found in one sample sequenced in a study of T cell changes during pregnancy in multiple sclerosis. Sequenced by immunoSEQ multiplex PCR; TCRdb stores in-frame clones only, minus some. This sample has over 9,000 clones, with over 80% found just once. The sequences come from CD8+ T cells from peripheral blood mononuclear cells, collected in the third trimester of pregnancy. These receptors all come from a female donor in good health, enrolled as a control in a pregnancy study.

This chain joins TRBV28 and TRBJ2-1; D gene uncertain. CDR3 length: 15 amino acids. CDR1 and CDR2 from the germline V gene are MDHEN and SYDVKM. The V gene lost 3 bases and the J gene lost 3 bases, with 12 bases spanning the gap. CDR3 residues: CASSLVVPIYNEQFF. CDR3 bases: TGTGCCAGCAGTTTGGTAGTGCCGATCTACAATGAGCAGTTCTTC.

The CDR3 DNA sequence: TGTGCCAGCAGCCATCCGCAGGGGAACACCGGGGAGCTGTTTTTT. As protein: CASSHPQGNTGELFF. This chain uses TRBV7-6 with TRBJ2-2, with D possibly matching TRBD1 (5 bases). The V end lost 5 bases, the J end lost 1 base, and 11 bases lay between the germline ends. This CDR3 spans 15 amino acids. Germline CDR1 SGHVS, CDR2 FNYEAQ. Full variable domain (remainder filled in from reference TRBV7-6 and TRBJ2-2): GAGVSQSPRYKVTKRGQDVALRCDPISGHVSLYWYRQALGQGPEFLTYFNYEAQQDKSGLPNDRFSAERPEGSISTLTIQRTEQRDSAMYRCASSHPQGNTGELFFGEGSRLTVL.

This clone has just one count. The chain is built from TRBV15 and TRBJ2-7; 9 bases line up with TRBD1. The CDR3 consists of 15 residues. After removal of 0 bases from V and 6 bases from J, the junction contained 6 bases not matched to a gene. Germline V CDR1 and CDR2: LNHNV, YYDKDF (reference sequence). CDR3 nucleotide sequence: TGTGCCACCAGCAGAGATAAGGGACAGGGCCGCGAGCAGTACTTC. Translation: CATSRDKGQGREQYF. Filled out from reference TRBV15 and TRBJ2-7, the complete variable domain reads DAMVIQNPRYQVTQFGKPVTLSCSQTLNHNVMYWYQQKSSQAPKLLFHYYDKDFNNEADTPDNFQSRRPNTSFCFLDIRSPGLGDTAMYLCATSRDKGQGREQYFGPGTRLTVT.

CDR3 protein: CASSWTGELDTQYF. CDR3 sequence (DNA): TGTGCCAGCAGCTGGACAGGGGAATTGGATACGCAGTATTTT. V and J are TRBV7-9 and TRBJ2-3; 9 nucleotides match TRBD1. This CDR3 is 14 amino acids long. CDR1 is SEHNR and CDR2 is FQNEAQ in the germline V gene (reference sequence). V shed 4 bases, J shed 6 bases, and the junction held 5 bases outside the gene matches.

V gene TRBV29-1 combines with J gene TRBJ2-1, with D maybe TRBD1 (5 bases). CDR1 is SQVTM, CDR2 ANQGSEA, per germline. The CDR3 loop spans 18 amino acids. V lost 0 bases and J lost 3, with 21 bases in between. This CDR3 is CSVEDPTFAAGNYNEQFF. The DNA of the CDR3 is TGCAGCGTTGAAGACCCGACGTTTGCGGCAGGGAACTACAATGAGCAGTTCTTC.

This clone was observed a handful of times. The rearrangement links TRBV7-3 to TRBJ2-7; D is unclear. Trimming removed 3 bases from V and 2 bases from J, with 14 bases in between. This CDR3 has 15 amino acids. The germline V gene has CDR1 SGHTA and CDR2 FQGTGA. CDR3 sequence reads: CASSFGGGSPYEQYF. In nucleotides, the CDR3 is TGTGCCAGCAGCTTCGGTGGCGGATCGCCCTACGAGCAGTACTTC.

The rearrangement uses TRBV7-3 and TRBJ2-5; 10 nucleotides line up with TRBD2. Germline V gene lookup returns CDR1 SGHTA and CDR2 FQGTGA. This CDR3 comprises 14 residues. V was clipped by 5 bases and J by 0 bases; unmatched bases: 0. The CDR3 here is CASSLAGDQETQYF. The DNA of the CDR3 is TGTGCCAGCAGCCTAGCGGGGGACCAAGAGACCCAGTACTTC.

This sequence joins TRBV15 and TRBJ2-4; D might be TRBD1 (6 bases). The CDR3 extends over 17 amino acids. The germline V and J ends were trimmed by 1 base and 1 base, with 14 bases remaining between them. Germline lookup yields CDR1 LNHNV and CDR2 YYDKDF (reference sequence). The CDR3 DNA sequence: TGTGCCACCAGCAGAGTCCTGAACAGGGCGGCCAAAAACATTCAGTACTTC. Its translation: CATSRVLNRAAKNIQYF.

This rearrangement joins TRBV5-6 to TRBJ2-7; D unclear. This CDR3 has 12 residues. CDR1 is SGHDT, CDR2 YYEEEE, per germline. Trimming stripped 0 bases from V and 4 bases from J, with 5 bases between. CDR3 protein: CASSLASYEQYF. CDR3 sequence (DNA): TGTGCCAGCAGCTTGGCCAGTTACGAGCAGTACTTC. The whole variable domain, remainder taken from reference TRBV5-6 and TRBJ2-7, is DAGVTQSPTHLIKTRGQQVTLRCSPKSGHDTVSWYQQALGQGPQFIFQYYEEEERQRGNFPDRFSGHQFPNYSSELNVNALLLGDSALYLCASSLASYEQYFGPGTRLTVT.

This clone has only one observation. V gene TRBV10-3 combines with J gene TRBJ1-3, with unresolved D. Per the germline V gene, CDR1 is ENHRY and CDR2 is SYGVKD. The CDR3 length is 16 residues. Between the trimmed V and J ends, which lost 6 bases and 0 bases, there was a span of 15 bases. CDR3 amino acids: CAIREYSPNSGNTIYF. As DNA, the CDR3 is TGTGCCATCAGGGAATACAGCCCCAACTCTGGAAACACCATATATTTT.

The V gene is TRBV7-8, the J gene TRBJ1-5; D not certain. Germline lookup yields CDR1 SGHVS and CDR2 FQNEAQ. CDR3 length: 17 amino acids. V lost 1 base to trimming and J lost 1 base, with 14 bases between them. Written as DNA, the CDR3 is TGTGCCAGCAGCTTAGTGGGAGCGGTAGGAAGCAATCAGCCCCAGCATTTT. Its protein is CASSLVGAVGSNQPQHF.

This clone was seen more than once but under ten times. The chain employs TRBV6-4 and TRBJ2-2; TRBD2 matches 8 bases. The CDR3 covers 15 residues. The J segment lost 5 bases and the V segment lost 3 bases, leaving 5 bases of the junction unmatched. Germline CDR1 and CDR2: MRHNA and SNTAGT. CDR3 in amino acids: CASSEGLGGTGELFF. CDR3 DNA sequence: TGTGCCAGCAGTGAGGGACTAGGAGGAACCGGGGAGCTGTTTTTT.

The CDR3 sequence: CASSRRQVALPYEQYF. In nucleotides, the CDR3 is TGTGCCAGCAGCCGACGACAGGTAGCCCTCCCCTACGAGCAGTACTTC. V gene TRBV21-1 combines with J gene TRBJ2-7; TRBD1 reflects the table's D call only, with no check against the DNA. TRBV21-1 counts as a pseudogene. The CDR3 is made up of 16 amino acids.

The count of this clone is one. V usage is TRBV9 and J usage is TRBJ1-2, with D possibly TRBD1 on 5 matching bases. Trimming took off 10 bases at V and 4 bases at J, with 14 bases between the two ends. Germline values: CDR1 SGDLS, CDR2 YYNGEE. This CDR3 contains 12 residues. CDR3 sequence: CASRGGFYGYTF. For the CDR3, the DNA is TGTGCCTCCCGGGGGGGATTCTATGGCTACACCTTC.

This chain uses TRBV4-2 with TRBJ2-1; TRBD2 agrees at 8 bases. This CDR3 has 16 amino acids. Germline V lookup: CDR1 LGHNA, CDR2 YNFKEQ. V shed 0 bases and J 7 bases; nucleotides not matched to a gene: 8. The CDR3 protein is CASSQDWRGAENEQFF. In nucleotides, the CDR3 is TGTGCCAGCAGCCAAGATTGGCGGGGGGCCGAGAATGAGCAGTTCTTC.

The chain joins TRBV7-9 to TRBJ1-4; 8 nucleotides match TRBD1. The trim removed 5 bases at V and 7 bases at J, leaving 6 bases unmatched. The CDR3 consists of 14 residues. The germline CDR1 and CDR2 sequences are SEHNR and FQNEAQ (reference sequence). CDR3 DNA: TGTGCCAGCAGCCTGGACAGGGAGGGTGAAAAACTGTTTTTT. This sequence encodes CASSLDREGEKLFF.

V gene TRBV5-1 combines with J gene TRBJ1-1; 7 bases are a match to TRBD1. CDR3 size: 18 residues. The V gene's germline CDR1 is SGHRS and CDR2 YFSETQ. Trimming took 3 bases from V and 3 from J; bases not matched to a gene: 17. The CDR3 protein is CASSSELNTGVTDTEAFF. In nucleotides, the CDR3 is TGCGCCAGCAGCTCGGAACTCAATACAGGGGTTACGGACACTGAAGCTTTCTTT.

Within the sample, this clone is medium-sized. The rearrangement joins TRBV30 to TRBJ2-3, with 14 bases lining up with TRBD2. The CDR3 loop spans 19 amino acids. The J segment lost 2 bases and the V segment lost 0 bases, leaving 10 bases of the junction unmatched. Germline CDR1 reads GTSNPN; CDR2 reads SVGIG (reference sequence). In DNA, the CDR3 is TGTGCCTGGAGTGTACCGACTAGCGGGAGGGCTGAAGACACAGATACGCAGTATTTT. The encoded protein is CAWSVPTSGRAEDTDTQYF. Complete variable domain (other parts from reference TRBV30 and TRBJ2-3): SQTIHQWPATLVQPVGSPLSLECTVEGTSNPNLYWYRQAAGRGLQLLFYSVGIGQISSEVPQNLSASRPQDRQFILSSKKLLLSDSGFYLCAWSVPTSGRAEDTDTQYFGPGTRLTVL.

This chain links TRBV28 with TRBJ1-5; D is unclear. The germline CDR1 and CDR2 sequences are MDHEN and SYDVKM. The V end lost 2 bases, the J end lost 1 base, and 6 bases lay between the germline ends. The CDR3 loop spans 14 amino acids. This CDR3 is CASSLQMSNQPQHF. The CDR3 DNA is TGTGCCAGCAGTTTACAGATGAGCAATCAGCCCCAGCATTTT.

The chain is built from TRBV28 and TRBJ1-4; the D is unclear. V gave up 2 bases and J gave up 8 bases, with 9 bases separating them. CDR3 size: 13 residues. Germline CDR1 MDHEN, CDR2 SYDVKM. The CDR3 here is CASSLHYTEKLFF. In nucleotides, the CDR3 is TGTGCCAGCAGTTTACACTACACGGAAAAACTGTTTTTT.

This chain joins TRBV6-4 and TRBJ2-1, with 7 bases fitting TRBD2. The CDR3 is made up of 15 amino acids. V shed 2 bases, J shed 3 bases, and the junction held 4 bases outside the gene matches. CDR1 and CDR2 (germline): MRHNA, SNTAGT. In nucleotides, the CDR3 is TGTGCCAGCAGTGACCGGGCGGGGGTCTACAATGAGCAGTTCTTC. This gives the protein CASSDRAGVYNEQFF.

The chain combines TRBV6-5 with TRBJ2-3, with a tentative D call TRBD2 (7 bases). Deletions cut 6 bases from V and 4 bases from J, with 17 bases between. Germline lookup yields CDR1 MNHEY and CDR2 SVGAGI. This CDR3 comprises 15 residues. The CDR3, as DNA: TGTGCCAGCAGCCCCGGGGGGCAAAGGGCAGATACGCAGTATTTT. It translates to CASSPGGQRADTQYF.

The rearrangement links TRBV13 to TRBJ2-1; no clear D. Trimming shortened V by 2 bases and J by 4 bases, and 3 bases separated the two germline ends. The CDR3 loop spans 12 amino acids. Germline CDR1 PRHDT, CDR2 FYEKMQ (reference sequence). The chain's CDR3 is CASSLRYNEQFF. The CDR3 nucleotides are TGTGCCAGCAGCTTACGGTACAATGAGCAGTTCTTC.

This chain joins TRBV6-4 and TRBJ2-2; 10 bases map to TRBD1. Germline values: CDR1 MRHNA, CDR2 SNTAGT. CDR3 length equals 16 residues. The trim removed 0 bases at V and 4 bases at J, leaving 2 bases unmatched. The CDR3 DNA sequence: TGTGCCAGCAGTGACTCGGGACAGGGGTTCACCGGGGAGCTGTTTTTT. Encoded protein: CASSDSGQGFTGELFF.

The V call is TRBV19, the J call TRBJ1-5; 7 bases line up with TRBD1. The CDR3 length is 19 residues. The trim removed 4 bases at V and 2 bases at J, leaving 17 bases unmatched. Per the germline V gene, CDR1 is LNHDA and CDR2 is SQIVND (reference sequence). CDR3 nucleotide sequence: TGTGCCAGTAGTAACCCCCCGGGACAGAAGACTATAGGCAATCAGCCCCAGCATTTT. This translates into CASSNPPGQKTIGNQPQHF.